This T cell receptor beta chain was recorded in a study of Graves' ophthalmopathy and Graves' hyperthyroidism. About the study: Specimen type is peripheral blood, obtained at initial diagnosis before any treatment.

Uncontrolled infections, other autoimmune diseases, pregnancy or lactation barred patients from enrollment. Beta-chain TCR CDR3 regions were amplified from RNA transcripts. After a first-round RT-PCR with HTBI primers, a second-round multiplex PCR was run. TCRdb recomputed calls from the multiplex PCR reads with MiXCR, one row per CDR3 protein. The data hold 150,000 to 200,000 distinct CDR3 sequences, with roughly two fifths observed a single time. V was cut by 4 bases and J by 5 bases, with 12 bases left in between. CDR1 SGHRS and CDR2 YFSETQ come from the germline V gene. This CDR3 comprises 13 residues. This clonotype was picked up many times. The antigen is unknown. The study, taken as a whole, reports: Ophthalmopathy progression was predicted with 55% to 71% sensitivity and about 74% specificity.

The receptor's source is a man younger than 45 with Graves' ophthalmopathy. Material for sequencing was peripheral blood. This chain joins TRBV5-1 and TRBJ2-5; D possibly corresponds to TRBD2 (5 bases). CDR3 residues: CASSRTRTETQYF. CDR3 DNA: TGCGCCAGCAGCCGTACTAGGACGGAGACCCAGTACTTC.